The 17 T cell receptor beta chains given below trace back to one sample, sequenced in a study of vaccination effects on CD4 cells after COVID-19. The data were produced by immunoSEQ multiplex PCR, yet TCRdb's version contains in-frame clones alone and is incomplete. The table includes 50,000 to 60,000 clones, around 70% detected once. These receptors' targets are unknown. After expansion with viral peptide pools in the ViraFEST assay, antigen-specific CD4+ T cells were sequenced. CD4+ T cells were isolated after nine to ten days of culture. Previously uninfected by SARS-CoV-2, the vaccine recipients also showed negative nucleocapsid antibodies. The specimen was CD4+ T cells from PBMCs cultured with SARS-CoV-2 spike peptides, collected before COVID-19 vaccination. The receptors originated from a human donor who received a COVID-19 vaccine.

The chain links TRBV24-1 to TRBJ2-1, with 7 bases that match TRBD1. Trimming cost V 5 bases and J 6 bases; bases outside gene matches: 9. This CDR3 is 15 amino acids long. Germline V CDR1 and CDR2: KGHDR, SFDVKD. The CDR3 spells CATSGRDSSLNEQFF. The CDR3 coding sequence is TGTGCCACCAGTGGTCGGGACAGTTCACTCAATGAGCAGTTCTTC.

This clone has more than one count but fewer than ten. V gene TRBV6-5 combines with J gene TRBJ1-6; 7 positions agree with TRBD1. V trimming: 5 bases; J trimming: 10 bases; junction bases outside the gene matches: 11. The CDR3 loop spans 15 amino acids. Germline V gives CDR1 MNHEY, CDR2 SVGAGI. CDR3 loop: CASSRGANRGSPLHF. The CDR3, as DNA: TGTGCCAGCAGTAGGGGAGCCAACAGGGGCTCACCCCTCCACTTT.

This sequence joins TRBV28 and TRBJ2-3; 10 bases are shared with TRBD1. V shed 4 bases and J 0 bases; nucleotides not matched to a gene: 10. The CDR3 is 18 residues long. Germline lookup yields CDR1 MDHEN and CDR2 SYDVKM. The CDR3: CASSSGTGDTRSTDTQYF. The DNA of the CDR3 is TGTGCCAGCAGTTCCGGGACAGGGGATACGAGGAGCACAGATACGCAGTATTTT. Variable domain in full (rest from reference TRBV28 and TRBJ2-3): DVKVTQSSRYLVKRTGEKVFLECVQDMDHENMFWYRQDPGLGLRLIYFSYDVKMKEKGDIPEGYSVSREKKERFSLILESASTNQTSMYLCASSSGTGDTRSTDTQYFGPGTRLTVL.

This clone appeared once. The rearrangement links TRBV9 to TRBJ2-3; 9 bases agree with TRBD2. Losses at the gene ends were 0 bases for V and 4 bases for J; bases not matched to a gene: 3. The CDR3 consists of 15 residues. Germline CDR1 reads SGDLS; CDR2 reads YYNGEE. The CDR3 DNA is TGTGCCAGCAGCGTAGCAGCGGGGGGACCAGATACGCAGTATTTT. Its translation: CASSVAAGGPDTQYF.

The chain employs TRBV30 and TRBJ1-5; a weak D match, TRBD1 (6 bases). The V gene's germline CDR1 is GTSNPN and CDR2 SVGIG (reference sequence). The CDR3 is made up of 15 amino acids. V gave up 3 bases and J gave up 2 bases, with 14 bases separating them. CDR3 in amino acids: CAWSKGRGGNQPQHF. The CDR3 nucleotides read TGTGCCTGGAGCAAGGGCAGGGGCGGCAATCAGCCCCAGCATTTT.

The V call is TRBV6-5, the J call TRBJ2-1; D is tentatively TRBD1 or TRBD2 (6 bases each). CDR1 is MNHEY and CDR2 is SVGAGI in the germline V gene. The CDR3 runs to 14 residues. V was cut by 2 bases and J by 2 bases, with 7 bases left in between. In nucleotides, the CDR3 is TGTGCCAGCAGTTACGGGGGGCCCTACAATGAGCAGTTCTTC. It yields the protein CASSYGGPYNEQFF.

This chain uses TRBV6-5 with TRBJ2-1, with 8 bases lining up with TRBD1. The CDR3 totals 16 residues. V was clipped by 0 bases and J by 3 bases; unmatched bases: 4. CDR1 and CDR2 (germline): MNHEY, SVGAGI. This CDR3 is CASSYSTGQGYNEQFF. The CDR3 DNA sequence: TGTGCCAGCAGTTACTCGACCGGACAGGGCTACAATGAGCAGTTCTTC.

The chain joins TRBV7-9 to TRBJ2-7; D gene uncertain. Trimming shortened V by 2 bases and J by 3 bases, and 11 bases separated the two germline ends. Germline V gene lookup returns CDR1 SEHNR and CDR2 FQNEAQ (reference sequence). There are 14 residues in the CDR3. The CDR3 sequence is CASSLTAIYYEQYF. The CDR3 nucleotides read TGTGCCAGCAGCTTAACGGCCATCTACTACGAGCAGTACTTC.

The V and J genes are TRBV30 and TRBJ2-5, with 12 bases lining up with TRBD2. In germline, CDR1 is GTSNPN, CDR2 SVGIG (reference sequence). J was trimmed by 4 bases and V by 0 bases; bases with no gene match: 12. The CDR3 covers 18 residues. CDR3 in amino acids: CAWSVIPSSGGAAETQYF. The CDR3 region has the DNA TGTGCCTGGAGTGTAATCCCCTCTAGCGGGGGGGCCGCAGAGACCCAGTACTTC.

V usage is TRBV6-2 or TRBV6-3 and J usage is TRBJ1-3; D remains unclear. The CDR3 extends over 16 amino acids. Germline V CDR1 and CDR2: MNHEY, SVGEGT. Trimming shortened V by 6 bases and J by 1 base, and 16 bases separated the two germline ends. CDR3 sequence (DNA): TGTGCCAGCAGCCCCCGGCGGCCTTCTTCTGGAAACACCATATATTTT. As protein: CASSPRRPSSGNTIYF.

The rearrangement uses TRBV6-5 and TRBJ1-6, with D perhaps matching TRBD1 (5 bases). In germline, CDR1 is MNHEY, CDR2 SVGAGI. The length of the CDR3 is 15 residues. Trimming cost V 9 bases and J 4 bases, with 16 bases left between them. CDR3 DNA: TGTGCCAGTCAACAGGTTGCCCAATATAATTCACCCCTCCACTTT. The encoded protein is CASQQVAQYNSPLHF.

This chain connects TRBV6-5 to TRBJ2-3; either TRBD1 or TRBD2 may fit D (5 bases each). CDR1 is MNHEY, CDR2 SVGAGI, per germline. CDR3 size: 15 residues. V lost 6 bases, J lost 0 bases, and 13 bases lay in between. This CDR3 reads CASRGDRASTDTQYF. Here the CDR3 DNA reads TGTGCCAGCAGGGGGGACCGCGCCAGCACAGATACGCAGTATTTT.

V and J are TRBV29-1 and TRBJ1-2; the D is unclear. The germline CDR1 and CDR2 sequences are SQVTM and ANQGSEA. This CDR3 spans 14 amino acids. Between the trimmed V and J ends, which lost 6 bases and 1 base, there was a span of 15 bases. Here the CDR3 reads CSVNGQAHNYGYTF. For the CDR3, the DNA is TGCAGCGTCAATGGGCAGGCCCATAACTATGGCTACACCTTC.

The chain combines TRBV5-6 with TRBJ1-1; D ambiguous. Between the trimmed V and J ends, which lost 6 bases and 3 bases, there was a span of 12 bases. This CDR3 spans 13 amino acids. From germline, CDR1 is SGHDT and CDR2 YYEEEE. The CDR3 here is CASMYGLDTEAFF. Written as DNA, the CDR3 is TGTGCCAGCATGTATGGACTAGACACTGAAGCTTTCTTT.

This rearrangement joins TRBV2 to TRBJ2-4; 8 bases are shared with TRBD1. The V segment lost 4 bases and the J segment 0 bases; nucleotides outside the gene matches: 8. The CDR3 is 17 residues long. CDR1 and CDR2 (germline): SNHLY, FYNNEI. In DNA, the CDR3 is TGTGCCAGCAGTGTGCAGGGGGCCGGCCTAGCCAAAAACATTCAGTACTTC. This gives the protein CASSVQGAGLAKNIQYF.

The chain joins TRBV7-3 to TRBJ1-1; TRBD1 agrees at 9 bases. Trimming removed 4 bases from V and 4 bases from J; junction bases left unmatched: 4. This CDR3 is built from 14 residues. Germline lookup yields CDR1 SGHTA and CDR2 FQGTGA. The CDR3 sequence is CASSSQGQGTEAFF. The CDR3 DNA follows: TGTGCCAGCAGCTCCCAGGGACAGGGCACTGAAGCTTTCTTT.

The chain links TRBV5-1 to TRBJ2-3, with a tentative D call TRBD2 (5 bases). The germline V gene encodes CDR1 SGHRS and CDR2 YFSETQ. Trimming left V 5 bases short and J 2 bases short, with 12 bases between. This CDR3 spans 14 amino acids. The DNA of the CDR3 is TGCGCCAGCAGTCCTAGCAGTATCACAGATACGCAGTATTTT. This gives the protein CASSPSSITDTQYF.